Listed here are 8 T cell receptor beta chains from one sample, sequenced in a study of blood T cell repertoires in COVID-19. Some clones are missing from TCRdb's copy, which holds only in-frame ones; the method was immunoSEQ multiplex PCR. The sample consists of some 150,000 clones, 80% to 90% of them appearing once. Sequenced: peripheral blood. These TCRs come from a man aged 50 to 60 who had recovered from COVID-19.

This clone was recorded once. The chain has TRBV7-2 and TRBJ2-2; 7 bases match TRBD1. Germline CDR1 reads SGHTA; CDR2 reads FQGNSA. Germline trimming cut 4 bases from V and 2 bases from J; bases unmatched to any gene: 13. CDR3 length equals 18 residues. CDR3 sequence: CASSYGQDQPKNTGELFF. The DNA for the CDR3 is TGTGCCAGCAGCTACGGACAGGACCAACCGAAAAACACCGGGGAGCTGTTTTTT.

V gene TRBV7-2 combines with J gene TRBJ2-1, with D perhaps TRBD2 (5 bases). V was clipped by 5 bases and J by 2 bases, with 10 bases between them. The CDR3 extends over 14 amino acids. Germline assignment: CDR1 SGHTA and CDR2 FQGNSA. CDR3 coding DNA: TGTGCCAGCAGCACCCAGACTACCTACAATGAGCAGTTCTTC. Its protein product is CASSTQTTYNEQFF.

The CDR3 DNA follows: TGTGCCAGCAGACTGGGACAGGGGACCCACGAGCAGTACTTC. It translates to CASRLGQGTHEQYF. V is TRBV11-2 and J is TRBJ2-7, with 10 nucleotides matching TRBD1. Trimming took 6 bases from V and 5 from J; bases not matched to a gene: 7. This CDR3 has 14 residues. Germline CDR1 is SGHAT and CDR2 is FQNNGV.

V and J are TRBV6-5 and TRBJ2-7, with a possible D match to TRBD2 (6 bases). V lost 0 bases and J 2 bases, leaving 8 bases between the germline ends. This CDR3 is built from 14 residues. Germline V gives CDR1 MNHEY, CDR2 SVGAGI. The CDR3 loop reads CASSYSGLTYEQYF. Here the CDR3 DNA reads TGTGCCAGCAGTTACTCGGGACTTACCTACGAGCAGTACTTC.

J is TRBJ2-5 and V is TRBV6-7, with TRBD1 matching over 7 bases. TRBV6-7 is recorded as an ORF, its role being uncertain. J gave up 5 bases and V 1 base, and 10 bases lay outside the gene matches. This CDR3 spans 16 amino acids. The CDR3: CASSYLDREIRETQYF. The CDR3 DNA is TGTGCCAGCAGTTACTTAGACAGGGAAATCAGGGAGACCCAGTACTTC.

This sequence joins TRBV12-3 or TRBV12-4 and TRBJ1-2, with D uncertain. The CDR3 has 13 amino acids. With 7 bases removed from V and 2 bases from J, the gap between germline ends came to 11 bases. CDR3 in DNA: TGTGCCAGCAATCCAGGTCCGAACTATGGCTACACCTTC. Residues: CASNPGPNYGYTF.

The chain recombines TRBV12-3 or TRBV12-4 with TRBJ2-3; D is uncertain. The length of the CDR3 is 12 residues. V lost 2 bases, J lost 9 bases, and 9 bases lay in between. The CDR3: CASSLNTVTQYF. For the CDR3, the DNA is TGTGCCAGCAGTTTAAATACGGTGACGCAGTATTTT.

The V call is TRBV9, the J call TRBJ2-1, with D unclear. This CDR3 comprises 15 residues. Germline V gives CDR1 SGDLS, CDR2 YYNGEE. The V and J ends lost 2 bases and 4 bases respectively, with 13 bases between them. The CDR3 spells CASSVSSARYNEQFF. The CDR3 coding sequence is TGTGCCAGCAGCGTCTCGAGCGCCAGATACAATGAGCAGTTCTTC.